One sample yielded the 10 T cell receptor beta chains listed below, sequenced in a study of early T cells in non-severe SARS-CoV-2 infection. TCRdb redid the calling of the 5' RACE reads with MiXCR, one entry per CDR3 protein. The table shows approximately 45,000 distinct CDR3 sequences, with roughly a tenth occurring only once. The sample taken for sequencing was whole blood. These receptors originate from an adult who was a healthcare worker with PCR-confirmed SARS-CoV-2 infection or an uninfected control (not recorded which).

The chain carries TRBV12-3 or TRBV12-4 and TRBJ1-5; D remains ambiguous. The V end lost 1 base, the J end lost 5 bases, and 6 bases lay between the germline ends. CDR3 length equals 13 residues. The CDR3, as DNA: TGTGCCAGCAGTTTAGAACGCGATCAGCCCCAGCATTTT. As protein: CASSLERDQPQHF.

At least ten counts were recorded for this clonotype. This chain uses TRBV18 with TRBJ2-4, with TRBD2 matching over 8 bases. The J segment lost 1 base and the V segment lost 2 bases, leaving 4 bases of the junction unmatched. CDR3 length: 16 amino acids. CDR1 is KGHSH, CDR2 LQKENI, per germline. The CDR3 sequence: CASSPSGGRAKNIQYF. In DNA, the CDR3 is TGTGCCAGCTCACCATCGGGGGGGCGGGCCAAAAACATTCAGTACTTC.

This clonotype has a handful of counts. The rearrangement links TRBV6-6 to TRBJ1-3; weak D call: TRBD1 (5 bases). This CDR3 is built from 14 residues. V gave up 4 bases and J gave up 2 bases, with 9 bases separating them. Germline CDR1 and CDR2: MNHNY and SVGAGI (reference sequence). CDR3 in amino acids: CASSSPGAGNTIYF. CDR3 in DNA: TGTGCCAGCAGTTCCCCGGGGGCTGGAAACACCATATATTTT.

This clonotype was counted many times. The chain is built from TRBV6-6 and TRBJ1-5, with D tentatively TRBD1 (6 bases). Germline values: CDR1 MNHNY, CDR2 SVGAGI (reference sequence). V was trimmed by 7 bases and J by 4 bases, leaving 14 bases between them. This CDR3 is 14 amino acids long. In DNA form, the CDR3 reads TGTGCCAGCATGGGGGGCAGCACTAATCAGCCCCAGCATTTT. It yields the protein CASMGGSTNQPQHF.

This clonotype has at least ten counts. The genes are TRBV20-1 and TRBJ1-4; 7 bases align to TRBD1. The CDR3 has 14 residues. CDR1 DFQATT and CDR2 SNEGSKA come from the germline V gene (reference sequence). Unmatched junction bases numbered 6, after V lost 0 bases and J lost 8 bases. In DNA form, the CDR3 reads TGCAGTGCTAGAGATGCGGCAGGGGGGGAAAAACTGTTTTTT. The encoded protein is CSARDAAGGEKLFF.

The V call is TRBV11-2, the J call TRBJ1-6; a possible D gene is TRBD1 (5 bases). CDR3 length equals 15 residues. V shed 4 bases and J shed 7 bases, with 14 bases lying between them. Germline V CDR1 and CDR2: SGHAT, FQNNGV. The CDR3 coding sequence is TGTGCCAGCAGCTCAGGGAGCTTCGGGAATTCACCCCTCCACTTT. This translates into CASSSGSFGNSPLHF.

The rearrangement joins TRBV9 to TRBJ2-1, with D maybe TRBD1 (6 bases). CDR1 is SGDLS, CDR2 YYNGEE, per germline. V shed 0 bases and J shed 7 bases, with 14 bases lying between them. CDR3 length equals 15 residues. The CDR3 spells CASSVAGQGRNEQFF. DNA for the CDR3: TGTGCCAGCAGCGTAGCCGGCCAGGGGAGAAATGAGCAGTTCTTC.

In this sample, this clonotype turned up many times. The V and J genes are TRBV10-3 and TRBJ2-7, with D possibly TRBD1 on 6 matching bases. Trimming stripped 10 bases from V and 3 bases from J, with 16 bases between. Germline V lookup: CDR1 ENHRY, CDR2 SYGVKD. The CDR3 loop spans 13 amino acids. The CDR3 nucleotides read TGTGCCACCCAAGGTACAGGGAACTACGAGCAGTACTTC. Its protein product is CATQGTGNYEQYF.

This clonotype was counted a few times. V and J are TRBV7-9 and TRBJ2-5; 8 nucleotides align to TRBD1. The V gene's germline CDR1 is SEHNR and CDR2 FQNEAQ (reference sequence). V lost 5 bases, J lost 5 bases, and 10 bases stayed unmatched. The CDR3 has 15 residues. The chain's CDR3 is CASSLSDRAWETQYF. The DNA of the CDR3 is TGTGCCAGCAGCCTATCGGACAGGGCCTGGGAGACCCAGTACTTC.

The chain combines TRBV10-3 with TRBJ1-2; D unclear. CDR3 size: 13 residues. In germline, CDR1 is ENHRY, CDR2 SYGVKD. V was pared by 6 bases and J by 0 bases, with 8 bases between. CDR3 sequence: CAISRRANYGYTF. The CDR3 coding sequence is TGTGCCATCAGCCGAAGGGCTAACTATGGCTACACCTTC.